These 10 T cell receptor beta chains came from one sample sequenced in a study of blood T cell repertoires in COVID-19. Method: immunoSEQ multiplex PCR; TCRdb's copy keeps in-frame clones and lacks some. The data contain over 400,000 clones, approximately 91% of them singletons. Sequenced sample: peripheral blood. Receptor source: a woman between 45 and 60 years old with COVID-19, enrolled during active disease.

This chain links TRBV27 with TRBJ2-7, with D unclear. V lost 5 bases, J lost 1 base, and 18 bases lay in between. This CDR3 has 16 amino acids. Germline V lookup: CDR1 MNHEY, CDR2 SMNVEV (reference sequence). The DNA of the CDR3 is TGTGCCAGCAGTCCCTTAGTTTCTTCGGTTTCCTACGAGCAGTACTTC. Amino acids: CASSPLVSSVSYEQYF.

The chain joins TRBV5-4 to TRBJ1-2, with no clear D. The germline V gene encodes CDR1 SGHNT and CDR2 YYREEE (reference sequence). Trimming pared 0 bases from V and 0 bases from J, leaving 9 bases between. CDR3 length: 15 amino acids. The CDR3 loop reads CASSLGGISNYGYTF. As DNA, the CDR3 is TGTGCCAGCAGCTTGGGAGGGATTTCTAACTATGGCTACACCTTC.

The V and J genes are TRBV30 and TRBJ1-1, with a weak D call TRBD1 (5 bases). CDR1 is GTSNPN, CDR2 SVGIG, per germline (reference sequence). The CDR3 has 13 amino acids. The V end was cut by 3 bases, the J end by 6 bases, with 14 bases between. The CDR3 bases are TGTGCCTGGAGCCTGGGGGGTGCGTCTGAAGCTTTCTTT. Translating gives CAWSLGGASEAFF. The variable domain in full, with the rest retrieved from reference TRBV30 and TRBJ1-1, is SQTIHQWPATLVQPVGSPLSLECTVEGTSNPNLYWYRQAAGRGLQLLFYSVGIGQISSEVPQNLSASRPQDRQFILSSKKLLLSDSGFYLCAWSLGGASEAFFGQGTRLTVV.

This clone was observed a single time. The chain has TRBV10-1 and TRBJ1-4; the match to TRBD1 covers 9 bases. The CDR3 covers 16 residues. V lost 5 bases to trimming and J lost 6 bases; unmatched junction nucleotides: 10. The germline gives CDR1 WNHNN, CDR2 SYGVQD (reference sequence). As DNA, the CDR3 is TGCGCCAGCAGTTACAGGGGGCGAGGGGCCGATGAAAAACTGTTTTTT. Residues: CASSYRGRGADEKLFF.

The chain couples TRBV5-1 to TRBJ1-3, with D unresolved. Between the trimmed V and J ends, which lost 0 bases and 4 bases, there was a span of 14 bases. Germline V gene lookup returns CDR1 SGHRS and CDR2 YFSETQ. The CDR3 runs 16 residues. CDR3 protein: CASSLAGVSRGNTIYF. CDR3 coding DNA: TGCGCCAGCAGCTTGGCCGGGGTCTCAAGAGGAAACACCATATATTTT.

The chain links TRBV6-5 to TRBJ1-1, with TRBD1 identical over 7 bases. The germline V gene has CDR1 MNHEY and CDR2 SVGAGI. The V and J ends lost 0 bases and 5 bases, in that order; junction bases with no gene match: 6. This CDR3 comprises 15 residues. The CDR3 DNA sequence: TGTGCCAGCAGTTACTCGACAGGGCGAGAGACTGAAGCTTTCTTT. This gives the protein CASSYSTGRETEAFF.

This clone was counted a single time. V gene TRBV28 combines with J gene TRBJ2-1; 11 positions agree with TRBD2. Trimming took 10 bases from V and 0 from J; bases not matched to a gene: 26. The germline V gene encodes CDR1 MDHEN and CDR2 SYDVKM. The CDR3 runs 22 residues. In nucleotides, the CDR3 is TGTGCCACCTATCCTCCAGGGAAGTTCCTAGCGGGGGGCGCATACTCCTACAATGAGCAGTTCTTC. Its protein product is CATYPPGKFLAGGAYSYNEQFF.

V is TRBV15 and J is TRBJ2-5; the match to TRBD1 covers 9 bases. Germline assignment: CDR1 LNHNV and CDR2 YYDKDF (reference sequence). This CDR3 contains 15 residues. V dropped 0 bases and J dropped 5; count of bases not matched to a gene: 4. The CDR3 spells CATSREGGQGETQYF. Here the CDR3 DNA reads TGTGCCACCAGCAGAGAGGGTGGACAGGGGGAGACCCAGTACTTC.

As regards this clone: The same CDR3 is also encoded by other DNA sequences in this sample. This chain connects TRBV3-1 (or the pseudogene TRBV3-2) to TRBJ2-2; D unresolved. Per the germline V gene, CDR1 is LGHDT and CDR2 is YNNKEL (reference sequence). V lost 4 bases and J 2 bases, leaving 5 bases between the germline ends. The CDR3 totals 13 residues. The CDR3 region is CASSPRNTGELFF. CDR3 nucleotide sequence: TGTGCCAGCAGCCCCCGTAACACCGGGGAGCTGTTTTTT.

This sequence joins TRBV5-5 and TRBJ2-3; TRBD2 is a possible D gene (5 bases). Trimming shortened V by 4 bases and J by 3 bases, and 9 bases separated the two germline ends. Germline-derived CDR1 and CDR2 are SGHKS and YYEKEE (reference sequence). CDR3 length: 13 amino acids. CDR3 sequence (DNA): TGTGCCAGCAGCAAACGGGGAACAGATACGCAGTATTTT. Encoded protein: CASSKRGTDTQYF.